This T cell receptor beta chain was observed in a study of T-cell reconstitution after alpha-beta-depleted transplantation in children. Study-level findings and limits: It was reported that alpha-beta T cells came from several hundred expanded graft clones (about two months after transplant).

This clonotype was found a few times. The antigen is undetermined. Unique molecular identifiers tagged the TCRbeta library. TCRdb fed the PCR reads into MiXCR, producing one record per CDR3 protein. Altogether tens of thousands of distinct CDR3 sequences are present, about 10% being singletons, with the ten largest covering about 25%. Germline CDR1 is DFQATT and CDR2 is SNEGSKA (reference sequence). The V segment lost 8 bases and the J segment 6 bases; nucleotides outside the gene matches: 15. The CDR3 length is 14 residues. This specimen consisted of PBMCs, mostly from graft donor cells, obtained 60 days after TCRalphabeta/CD19-depleted stem cell transplant. The V gene is TRBV20-1, the J gene TRBJ1-2; TRBD1 matches 7 bases. This TCR was sampled from a male patient aged 2-10 years who had a stem cell transplant for chronic granulomatous disease, so the T cells may come from the graft donor. The CDR3 bases are TGCAGTCCCTTGCCCCGACAGGGAAACGATGGCTACACCTTC. Protein: CSPLPRQGNDGYTF.